This T cell receptor (beta chain) was recorded in a study of T cell responses to AZD1222 COVID-19 vaccine. TCRdb keeps only in-frame clones here, not all; method: immunoSEQ multiplex PCR. The sample includes tens of thousands of clones, about 91% seen only once; the top ten take approximately 5.6%. The V gene's germline CDR1 is KGHSY and CDR2 FQNENV. The V end was cut by 4 bases, the J end by 6 bases, with 16 bases between. This CDR3 contains 15 residues. The sample consisted of peripheral blood, taken on day 0 of AZD1222 vaccination. V gene TRBV16 combines with J gene TRBJ1-5, with D tentatively TRBD1 (6 bases). The clonotype comes from an adult in good health. The CDR3: CASSLPLGGGQPQHF. The DNA of the CDR3 is TGTGCCAGCAGCCTCCCATTAGGGGGGGGTCAGCCCCAGCATTTT.